The text below deals with one TCR beta chain. Its antigen remains unidentified. V was cut by 6 bases and J by 2 bases, with 15 bases left in between. Germline CDR1 and CDR2: LNHDA and SQIVND (reference sequence). This CDR3 has 15 amino acids. A distinct unique molecular identifier was carried by each TCR cDNA molecule. In TCRdb, the 5' RACE reads were re-called with MiXCR into one record per CDR3 protein. The data contain about 25,000 distinct CDR3 sequences, approximately 6% of them singletons. Time point of the sample: blood at routine non-recurrence follow-up after resection. Tumor, nontumor lung or frozen PBMC supplied whole RNA that was sequenced unsorted. These data belong to a study of spatial heterogeneity in lung cancer. Study-level information: A total of approximately 77 untreated early-stage non-small cell lung cancer patients served as donors. Every unique TCR and UMI combination, on average, appeared more than ten times in raw reads.

Study-level points and caveats: The study found ubiquitous expanded tumor TCRs in blood more at resection than follow-up.

The chain employs TRBV19 and TRBJ2-3; the D gene could be TRBD1 or TRBD2 (5 bases each). The receptor was isolated from a male donor with early-stage non-small cell lung cancer. The material sequenced was PBMCs, taken at follow-up. CDR3 loop: CASSPWDGDTDTQYF. The CDR3 coding sequence is TGTGCCAGTAGCCCCTGGGACGGCGACACAGATACGCAGTATTTT.